The 13 T cell receptor beta chains presented below share a single source sample, sequenced in a study of blood T cell repertoires in COVID-19. Method: immunoSEQ multiplex PCR; TCRdb's copy keeps in-frame clones and lacks some. This table holds around 250,000 clones, around 90% found once. The sample comprised PBMCs or T cells enriched from blood (not recorded which). The origin of the receptors is a woman between 35 and 50 years old who had been exposed to COVID-19.

The genes are TRBV9 and TRBJ2-3, with 7 bases aligning to TRBD2. This CDR3 has 18 amino acids. Germline V gene lookup returns CDR1 SGDLS and CDR2 YYNGEE. The trim removed 0 bases at V and 1 base at J, leaving 11 bases unmatched. Here the CDR3 reads CASSVVAGVSSRTDTQYF. Here the CDR3 DNA reads TGTGCCAGCAGCGTAGTGGCGGGAGTGTCTTCGCGCACAGATACGCAGTATTTT.

This sequence joins TRBV7-2 and TRBJ2-3; 10 positions match TRBD2. V was pared by 1 base and J by 2 bases, with 3 bases of the junction left unmatched. Germline V lookup: CDR1 SGHTA, CDR2 FQGNSA. The CDR3 runs 16 residues. DNA for the CDR3: TGTGCCAGCAGCTTAGTTGGGACTAGCGTCACAGATACGCAGTATTTT. Translation: CASSLVGTSVTDTQYF.

This chain links TRBV4-3 with TRBJ1-4, with D unclear. V was shortened by 0 bases and J by 10 bases, with 18 bases between the two germline ends. In germline, CDR1 is LGHNA, CDR2 YSLEER. There are 16 residues in the CDR3. The CDR3 DNA sequence: TGCGCCAGCAGCCAAGAATTAGGGTCCTTTGGAGGAAAACTGTTTTTT. Translation: CASSQELGSFGGKLFF.

This clone was picked up one time. V is TRBV7-6 and J is TRBJ1-5; D not certain. CDR3 size: 16 residues. V gave up 5 bases and J gave up 0 bases, with 14 bases separating them. The germline V gene encodes CDR1 SGHVS and CDR2 FNYEAQ. CDR3 DNA: TGTGCCAGCAGCCCTGGCGCAGGCGTTAGCAATCAGCCCCAGCATTTT. It yields the protein CASSPGAGVSNQPQHF.

The chain uses TRBV28 and TRBJ1-5; a possible D gene is TRBD1 (5 bases). With 5 bases removed from V and 4 bases from J, the gap between germline ends came to 24 bases. CDR1 and CDR2 (germline): MDHEN, SYDVKM. The CDR3 runs to 18 residues. The CDR3 DNA reads as TGTGCCAGCAGTCCCCTGCTGGGACTGGGGGTAAGTAATCAGCCCCAGCATTTT. It is translated as CASSPLLGLGVSNQPQHF.

The V and J genes are TRBV27 and TRBJ2-7; 7 nucleotides agree with TRBD2. The V gene's germline CDR1 is MNHEY and CDR2 SMNVEV (reference sequence). The CDR3 runs 15 residues. V was pared by 2 bases and J by 6 bases, with 10 bases of the junction left unmatched. Written as DNA, the CDR3 is TGTGCCAGCAGTTTAATGGGGGGGACTATCGGCGAGCAGTACTTC. This sequence encodes CASSLMGGTIGEQYF.

This chain uses TRBV5-1 with TRBJ1-6; D may be TRBD1 (5 bases). There are 18 residues in the CDR3. With 2 bases removed from V and 0 bases from J, the gap between germline ends came to 15 bases. CDR1 and CDR2 (germline): SGHRS, YFSETQ. The DNA of the CDR3 is TGCGCCAGCAGCTTAGCAGACAGAATTTTCTCCTATAATTCACCCCTCCACTTT. Its protein product is CASSLADRIFSYNSPLHF.

This chain joins TRBV2 and TRBJ1-5; 7 bases fit TRBD1. V shed 5 bases and J 4 bases; nucleotides not matched to a gene: 5. CDR1 SNHLY and CDR2 FYNNEI come from the germline V gene. The CDR3 totals 14 residues. The CDR3 protein is CASSPDRVNQPQHF. The CDR3 DNA sequence: TGTGCCAGCAGTCCTGACAGGGTAAATCAGCCCCAGCATTTT.

This rearrangement joins TRBV5-1 to TRBJ2-1; the match to TRBD1 covers 10 bases. V gave up 3 bases and J gave up 7 bases; unmatched junction bases: 10. CDR1 SGHRS and CDR2 YFSETQ come from the germline V gene. The CDR3 totals 16 residues. CDR3 region: CASSWTTGGNTNEQFF. The CDR3 coding sequence is TGCGCCAGCAGCTGGACGACAGGGGGCAACACAAATGAGCAGTTCTTC.

The chain employs TRBV7-6 and TRBJ1-4; 9 nucleotides agree with TRBD1. The CDR3 sequence is 16 residues long. From germline, CDR1 is SGHVS and CDR2 FNYEAQ. The J segment lost 4 bases and the V segment lost 5 bases, leaving 8 bases of the junction unmatched. CDR3 in DNA: TGTGCCAGCAGCCCGACAGGGGGTAGCGGTAATGAAAAACTGTTTTTT. This codes for CASSPTGGSGNEKLFF.

V usage is TRBV5-4 and J usage is TRBJ2-7; D unclear. Trimming cost V 5 bases and J 2 bases, with 11 bases left between them. The germline V gene has CDR1 SGHNT and CDR2 YYREEE (reference sequence). The CDR3 length is 13 residues. The CDR3 nucleotides are TGTGCCAGCAGTCCGGGTCTTACCTACGAGCAGTACTTC. Protein: CASSPGLTYEQYF.

The rearrangement uses TRBV30 and TRBJ2-5; TRBD1 might be the D (6 bases). This CDR3 contains 13 residues. CDR1 is GTSNPN and CDR2 is SVGIG in the germline V gene (reference sequence). V lost 4 bases and J 5 bases, leaving 14 bases between the germline ends. The CDR3 protein is CAWTLGGAETQYF. CDR3 sequence (DNA): TGTGCCTGGACCTTAGGGGGAGCGGAGACCCAGTACTTC.

The V gene is TRBV15, the J gene TRBJ1-5; D remains ambiguous. V was cut by 5 bases and J by 0 bases, with 11 bases left in between. The CDR3 is 15 residues long. Germline assignment: CDR1 LNHNV and CDR2 YYDKDF (reference sequence). The DNA for the CDR3 is TGTGCCACCAGCCTTGCACGACTTAGCAATCAGCCCCAGCATTTT. Translated: CATSLARLSNQPQHF.